Each of the 8 T cell receptor beta chains below was sequenced from the same sample in a study of blood T cell repertoires in COVID-19. Only in-frame clones appear in the TCRdb table, and some are missing; sequencing was by immunoSEQ multiplex PCR. This repertoire shows about 58,000 clones, approximately 80% found once; its top ten account for 10% to 13%. Sequencing was performed on peripheral blood. The receptors here all came from a man over 45 with COVID-19, enrolled during active disease.

This clone is a singleton in its sample. The CDR3 nucleotides are TGTGCCAGCAGCTTGGTTTTTAGGCCTAGCGATAGGAGCTCCTACAATGAGCAGTTCTTC. This codes for CASSLVFRPSDRSSYNEQFF. V usage is TRBV5-8 and J usage is TRBJ2-1, with D tentatively TRBD2 (6 bases). The germline V gene has CDR1 SGHTS and CDR2 YDEGEE. With 0 bases removed from V and 0 bases from J, the gap between germline ends came to 22 bases. The CDR3 consists of 20 residues.

V gene TRBV11-3 combines with J gene TRBJ2-2; tentatively, D is TRBD2 (5 bases). The V end lost 5 bases, the J end lost 6 bases, and 13 bases lay between the germline ends. The CDR3 contains 14 residues. Germline loops: CDR1 SGHNT, CDR2 YENEEA. In nucleotides, the CDR3 is TGTGCCAGCAGCCTACGTACTAGACCCGGGGAGCTGTTTTTT. Translation: CASSLRTRPGELFF.

J is TRBJ1-5 and V is TRBV18, with 8 bases lining up with TRBD1. Germline V CDR1 and CDR2: KGHSH, LQKENI. The ends lost 0 bases at V and 3 bases at J; junction bases unmatched: 7. The CDR3 contains 17 residues. The CDR3 DNA reads TGTGCCAGCTCACCACCGGATCCGACAGGGGACAATCAGCCCCAGCATTTT. This sequence encodes CASSPPDPTGDNQPQHF.

The genes are TRBV9 and TRBJ2-7; 7 bases agree with TRBD1. Unmatched junction bases numbered 8, after V lost 2 bases and J lost 6 bases. The V gene's germline CDR1 is SGDLS and CDR2 YYNGEE. CDR3 length: 14 residues. The CDR3 region has the DNA TGTGCCAGCAGCGTCGCGTCAGGGGGAAGCGAGCAGTACTTC. It is translated as CASSVASGGSEQYF.

The chain employs TRBV6-2 or TRBV6-3 and TRBJ1-1, with D possibly being TRBD1 (5 bases). Per the germline V gene, CDR1 is MNHEY and CDR2 is SVGEGT. V lost 3 bases and J lost 1, with 21 bases in between. This CDR3 spans 18 amino acids. This CDR3 is CASSYSGFDSQGNTEAFF. CDR3 DNA: TGTGCCAGCAGTTATTCCGGTTTCGATTCTCAGGGGAACACTGAAGCTTTCTTT.

The chain joins TRBV5-1 to TRBJ1-6; D might be TRBD1 (5 bases). V lost 1 base and J lost 10, with 12 bases in between. The germline V gene has CDR1 SGHRS and CDR2 YFSETQ. CDR3 size: 14 residues. In nucleotides, the CDR3 is TGCGCCAGCAGCTTGAACGGGGCGGGATCACCCCTCCACTTT. It is translated as CASSLNGAGSPLHF. Combining the CDR3 with reference TRBV5-1 and TRBJ1-6 gives the whole variable domain KAGVTQTPRYLIKTRGQQVTLSCSPISGHRSVSWYQQTPGQGLQFLFEYFSETQRNKGNFPGRFSGRQFSNSRSEMNVSTLELGDSALYLCASSLNGAGSPLHFGNGTRLTVT.

CDR3 DNA sequence: TGTGCCAGTAGGACGACAGGACTCTCTGGGGCCAACGTCCTGACTTTC. Translation gives CASRTTGLSGANVLTF. The rearrangement uses TRBV19 and TRBJ2-6, with a weak D call TRBD1 (6 bases). Germline values: CDR1 LNHDA, CDR2 SQIVND (reference sequence). Trimming stripped 6 bases from V and 0 bases from J, with 12 bases between. The CDR3 is made up of 16 amino acids.

The chain links TRBV18 to TRBJ1-4; 7 bases are a match to TRBD1. The CDR3 extends over 13 amino acids. CDR1 and CDR2 from the germline V gene are KGHSH and LQKENI. V lost 6 bases to trimming and J lost 7 bases; unmatched junction nucleotides: 5. The DNA for the CDR3 is TGTGCCAGCTCGTCGGACAGGTCTGAAAAACTGTTTTTT. Translation gives CASSSDRSEKLFF.